Listed here are 5 T cell receptor beta chains from one sample, sequenced in a study of identical twins (dated by TCRdb to 2016 to 2017). Preparation of the library involved 5' RACE. Sequenced using an Illumina HiSeq 2000. TCRdb reprocessed the public reads (quality trimming at Q25 with fastp, clone calling with MiXCR) and kept in-frame beta chains. Under each unique CDR3 protein, matching rows form one entry showing the most common genes and DNA. The sample table contains 510,000 or so distinct CDR3 sequences; only one count was recorded for 15% of them. The leading ten clones occupy about 0.4% of the sample. These data are also associated with another study on yellow fever vaccine responses in identical twins.

Sequenced: CD4+ T cells sorted from blood. Source of these receptors: a woman aged 18-29 years in good health.

The chain links TRBV11-2 to TRBJ1-4, with a tentative D call TRBD1 (6 bases). Trimming left V 3 bases short and J 5 bases short, with 13 bases between. This CDR3 has 15 amino acids. CDR1 is SGHAT and CDR2 is FQNNGV in the germline V gene. This CDR3 is CASSFGGRPNEKLFF. CDR3 coding DNA: TGTGCCAGCAGCTTTGGGGGCAGACCGAATGAAAAACTGTTTTTT.

This clonotype was recorded many times. The chain links TRBV3-1 to TRBJ1-1; D gene ambiguous. V was clipped by 1 base and J by 0 bases, with 9 bases between them. Germline loops: CDR1 LGHDT, CDR2 YNNKEL (reference sequence). The CDR3 length is 15 residues. CDR3 nucleotides: TGTGCCAGCAGCCAAGCGGAAAGAATGAACACTGAAGCTTTCTTT. Its translation is CASSQAERMNTEAFF.

This clonotype has only a few counts. The CDR3 nucleotides are TGCGCCAGCAGCCCAGGGACAGGTCTGAACACTGAAGCTTTCTTT. Translation gives CASSPGTGLNTEAFF. This chain links TRBV4-1 with TRBJ1-1, with 8 positions matching TRBD1. This CDR3 comprises 15 residues. Germline V gives CDR1 MGHRA, CDR2 YSYEKL. J gave up 0 bases and V 4 bases, and 4 bases lay outside the gene matches.

The sample holds a few counts of this clonotype. CDR3 sequence (DNA): TGTGCCATCAGTGATGGGAATGTCCGGTTCTTC. Its protein product is CAISDGNVRFF. The rearrangement joins TRBV10-3 to TRBJ2-1; no definite D call. V lost 3 bases and J lost 15, with 12 bases in between. The germline CDR1 and CDR2 sequences are ENHRY and SYGVKD. This CDR3 has 11 residues.

This clonotype was counted a few times. This chain links TRBV24-1 with TRBJ2-3; tentatively, D is TRBD1 (5 bases). This CDR3 spans 14 amino acids. V was cut by 4 bases and J by 0 bases, with 7 bases left in between. Germline V gene lookup returns CDR1 KGHDR and CDR2 SFDVKD. The CDR3 loop is CATSDPGSTDTQYF. The CDR3 DNA follows: TGTGCCACCAGTGACCCAGGGAGCACAGATACGCAGTATTTT.